This note documents a single T cell receptor (beta chain) sequence. Its antigen is unidentified. This sample stems from a study of T-cell memory formation after mild COVID-19. Study outcomes and limitations: Within pre-infection memory, some responding clones were found, suggesting cross-reactive memory joined.

V gave up 0 bases and J gave up 4 bases, with 17 bases separating them. The CDR3 extends over 16 amino acids. Germline lookup yields CDR1 DFQATT and CDR2 SNEGSKA (reference sequence). Sample barcodes and UMIs were carried by the TCR alpha and TCR beta cDNA libraries that 5'RACE generated with constant-segment primers. Each CDR3 protein gets one entry after TCRdb re-called the 5' RACE reads with MiXCR. The data hold about 470,000 distinct CDR3 sequences, with about 20% observed a single time. Sequencing used PBMCs or a T cell subset sorted from them (not recorded which). The chain links TRBV20-1 to TRBJ2-3, with a possible D match to TRBD1 (7 bases). This TCR was recovered from an adult woman who had mild COVID-19 (a few samples of this study predate the infection). Cell type and time point are not known. In DNA form, the CDR3 reads TGCAGTGCTAGAGACCAGGGGGGCGGGGACGCAGATACGCAGTATTTT. As protein: CSARDQGGGDADTQYF.